The clone carrying this TCR beta chain has ten or more counts. Its target is unknown. These data belong to a study of T cell repertoires in cytomegalovirus infection. The CDR3 totals 15 residues. Germline-derived CDR1 and CDR2 are MNHEY and SVGEGT. Trimming removed 2 bases at V and 4 bases at J, with 12 bases between. TCRdb re-derived calls from the reads in MiXCR, one entry per CDR3 protein. The sample lists nearly 650,000 distinct CDR3 sequences, approximately 24% occurring once. Points from the study as a whole: HLA-C-restricted TCR beta clonotypes specific for CMV led the ex vivo response.

Input material: CD8+ T cells from PBMCs. This clonotype originated in a human donor in good health (CMV status not recorded). Some clones in this sample may be carry-over from other donors' samples. The chain recombines TRBV6-2 or TRBV6-3 with TRBJ2-1; unclear D gene. CDR3 amino acids: CASSYRPPHYNEQFF. DNA of the CDR3: TGTGCCAGCAGTTACCGGCCCCCTCATTACAATGAGCAGTTCTTC.